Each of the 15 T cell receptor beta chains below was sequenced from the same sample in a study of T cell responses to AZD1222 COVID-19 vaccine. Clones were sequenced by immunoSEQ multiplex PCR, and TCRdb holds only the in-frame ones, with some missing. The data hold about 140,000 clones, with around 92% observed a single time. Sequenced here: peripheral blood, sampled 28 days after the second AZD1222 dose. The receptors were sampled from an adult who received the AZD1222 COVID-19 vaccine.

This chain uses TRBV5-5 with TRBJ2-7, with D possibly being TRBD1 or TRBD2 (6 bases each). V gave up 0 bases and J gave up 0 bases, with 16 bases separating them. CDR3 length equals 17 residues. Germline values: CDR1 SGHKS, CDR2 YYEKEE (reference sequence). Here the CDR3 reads CASSLEGGPGPSYEQYF. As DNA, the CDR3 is TGTGCCAGCAGCTTGGAGGGGGGCCCAGGACCCTCCTACGAGCAGTACTTC.

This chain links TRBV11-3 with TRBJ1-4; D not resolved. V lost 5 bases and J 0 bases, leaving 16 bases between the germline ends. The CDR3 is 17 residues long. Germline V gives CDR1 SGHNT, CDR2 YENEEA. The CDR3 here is CASSLGNGRTTNEKLFF. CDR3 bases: TGTGCCAGCAGCCTAGGAAATGGCCGCACAACTAATGAAAAACTGTTTTTT.

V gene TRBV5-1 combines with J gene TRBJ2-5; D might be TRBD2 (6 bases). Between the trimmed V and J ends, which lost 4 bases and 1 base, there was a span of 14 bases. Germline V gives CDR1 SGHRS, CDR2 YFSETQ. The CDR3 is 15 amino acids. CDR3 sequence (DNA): TGCGCCAGCAGCCTGGGGGGAGCTCCCCAAGAGACCCAGTACTTC. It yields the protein CASSLGGAPQETQYF.

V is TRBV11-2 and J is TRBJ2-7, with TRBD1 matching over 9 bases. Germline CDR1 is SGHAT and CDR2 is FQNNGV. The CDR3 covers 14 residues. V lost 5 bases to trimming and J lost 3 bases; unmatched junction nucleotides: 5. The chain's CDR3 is CASSPGTGSYEQYF. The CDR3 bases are TGTGCCAGCAGCCCCGGGACAGGGAGCTACGAGCAGTACTTC.

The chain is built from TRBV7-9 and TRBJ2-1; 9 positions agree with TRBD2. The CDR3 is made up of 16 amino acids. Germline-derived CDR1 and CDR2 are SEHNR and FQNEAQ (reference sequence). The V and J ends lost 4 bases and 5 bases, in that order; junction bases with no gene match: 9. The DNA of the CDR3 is TGTGCCAGCAGCTCCCGAGTAGCGGGAGCAAACAATGAGCAGTTCTTC. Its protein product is CASSSRVAGANNEQFF.

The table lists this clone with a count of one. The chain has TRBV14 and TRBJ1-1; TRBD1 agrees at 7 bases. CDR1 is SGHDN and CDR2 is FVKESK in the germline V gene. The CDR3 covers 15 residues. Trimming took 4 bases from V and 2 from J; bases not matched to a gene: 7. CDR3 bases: TGTGCCAGCAGCCCTTATCGACAGGGAAACACTGAAGCTTTCTTT. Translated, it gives CASSPYRQGNTEAFF.

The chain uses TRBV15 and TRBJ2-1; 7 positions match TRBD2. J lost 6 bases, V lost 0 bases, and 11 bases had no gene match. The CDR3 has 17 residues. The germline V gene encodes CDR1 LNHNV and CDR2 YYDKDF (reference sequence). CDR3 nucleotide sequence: TGTGCCACCAGCAGAGATCTAAGGCTAGCGGACTTCAATGAGCAGTTCTTC. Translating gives CATSRDLRLADFNEQFF.

The DNA for the CDR3 is TGTGCCAGTAGCCTACAGGGATGGAACTATGGCTACACCTTC. It yields the protein CASSLQGWNYGYTF. The chain has TRBV19 and TRBJ1-2, with D tentatively TRBD1 (6 bases). The CDR3 sequence is 14 residues long. Germline loops: CDR1 LNHDA, CDR2 SQIVND (reference sequence). V was pared by 6 bases and J by 2 bases, with 13 bases between. The entire variable domain, with the rest obtained from reference TRBV19 and TRBJ1-2, is as follows: DGGITQSPKYLFRKEGQNVTLSCEQNLNHDAMYWYRQDPGQGLRLIYYSQIVNDFQKGDIAEGYSVSREKKESFPLTVTSAQKNPTAFYLCASSLQGWNYGYTFGSGTRLTVV.

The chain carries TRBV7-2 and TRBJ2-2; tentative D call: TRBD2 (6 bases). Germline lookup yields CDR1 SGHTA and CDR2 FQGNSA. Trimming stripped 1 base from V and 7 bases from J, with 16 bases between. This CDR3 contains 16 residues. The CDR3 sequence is CASSLVSVGTFGELFF. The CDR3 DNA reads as TGTGCCAGCAGCTTAGTATCGGTAGGGACTTTCGGGGAGCTGTTTTTT.

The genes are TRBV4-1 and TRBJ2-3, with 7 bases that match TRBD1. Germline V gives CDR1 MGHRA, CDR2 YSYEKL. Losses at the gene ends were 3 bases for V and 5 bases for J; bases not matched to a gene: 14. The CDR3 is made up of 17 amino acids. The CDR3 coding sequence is TGCGCCAGCAGCCAGGAAGGGGGCTCCAGGGCAGGAGATACGCAGTATTTT. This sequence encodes CASSQEGGSRAGDTQYF.

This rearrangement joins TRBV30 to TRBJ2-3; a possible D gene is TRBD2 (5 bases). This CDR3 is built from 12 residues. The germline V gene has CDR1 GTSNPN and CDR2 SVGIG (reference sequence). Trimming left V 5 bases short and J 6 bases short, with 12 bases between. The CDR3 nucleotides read TGTGCCTGGTCCTCCACGGGGGATACGCAGTATTTT. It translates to CAWSSTGDTQYF.

CDR3: CASSFDFDGEQYF. Written as DNA, the CDR3 is TGTGCCAGTAGTTTCGACTTTGACGGGGAGCAGTACTTC. J is TRBJ2-7 and V is TRBV19; no firm D call. Germline V lookup: CDR1 LNHDA, CDR2 SQIVND (reference sequence). V was pared by 5 bases and J by 7 bases, with 15 bases between. CDR3 size: 13 residues.

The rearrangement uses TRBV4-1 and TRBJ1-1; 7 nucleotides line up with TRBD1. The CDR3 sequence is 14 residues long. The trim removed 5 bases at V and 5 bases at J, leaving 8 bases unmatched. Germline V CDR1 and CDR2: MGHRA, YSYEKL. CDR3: CASSFETGITEAFF. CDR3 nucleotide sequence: TGCGCCAGCAGCTTTGAGACAGGGATTACTGAAGCTTTCTTT.

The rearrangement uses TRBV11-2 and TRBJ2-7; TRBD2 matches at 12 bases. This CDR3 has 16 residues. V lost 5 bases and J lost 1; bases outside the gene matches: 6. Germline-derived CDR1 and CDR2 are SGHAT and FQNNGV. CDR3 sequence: CASSQRTSGTSYEQYF. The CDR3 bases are TGTGCCAGCAGCCAGCGGACTAGCGGGACTTCCTACGAGCAGTACTTC.

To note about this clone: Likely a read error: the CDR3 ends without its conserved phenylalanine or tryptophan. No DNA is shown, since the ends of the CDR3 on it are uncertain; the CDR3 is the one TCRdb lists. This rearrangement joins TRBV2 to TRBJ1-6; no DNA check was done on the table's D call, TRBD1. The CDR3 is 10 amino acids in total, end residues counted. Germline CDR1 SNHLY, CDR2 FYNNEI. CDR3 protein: CALHFRDKTL.